One sample yielded the 18 T cell receptor beta chains listed below, sequenced in a study of blood T cell repertoires in COVID-19 (dated by TCRdb to 2020 to 2022). Library construction relied on the immunoSEQ multiplex PCR assay. Imported from immuneACCESS, the table was reduced by TCRdb to in-frame sequences with V and J called. These copies leave out some clones; in studies compared against another copy, an unresolved V gene accounts for under half, and the cause of the remainder is not known. The sample includes approximately 170,000 clones, with around 80% observed a single time. The ten largest clones add up to under 20% of the sample. The sequenced sample was PBMCs or T cells enriched from blood (not recorded which). These receptors came from a woman aged 65 to 85 in a cohort exposed to, infected with or recovered from COVID-19 (not recorded which).

V and J are TRBV6-1 and TRBJ2-7; a weak D match, TRBD1 (5 bases). The CDR3 runs 13 residues. Germline lookup yields CDR1 MNHNS and CDR2 SASEGT. Trimming took off 2 bases at V and 1 base at J, with 6 bases between the two ends. CDR3: CASSETGSYEQYF. Written as DNA, the CDR3 is TGTGCCAGCAGTGAAACAGGTTCCTACGAGCAGTACTTC.

This chain connects TRBV27 to TRBJ2-1, with a weak D call TRBD2 (7 bases). The CDR3 contains 19 residues. With 6 bases removed from V and 7 bases from J, the gap between germline ends came to 31 bases. CDR1 MNHEY and CDR2 SMNVEV come from the germline V gene (reference sequence). The CDR3 reads CASRRGRGTADARWNEQFF. Here the CDR3 DNA reads TGTGCCAGCAGGCGGGGGCGGGGGACGGCGGACGCCCGATGGAATGAGCAGTTCTTC.

V usage is TRBV30 and J usage is TRBJ1-1; D may be TRBD1 (6 bases). This CDR3 contains 15 residues. Germline loops: CDR1 GTSNPN, CDR2 SVGIG (reference sequence). The CDR3 nucleotides are TGTGCAGGGGGGGTGCAGGAAGGTTTGAACACTGAAGCTTTCTTT. Amino acid sequence: CAGGVQEGLNTEAFF.

The chain links TRBV4-3 to TRBJ1-6, with 9 bases matching TRBD1. J was trimmed by 8 bases and V by 4 bases; bases with no gene match: 15. This CDR3 spans 18 amino acids. Germline V gene sequence: CDR1 LGHNA, CDR2 YSLEER. CDR3 DNA: TGCGCCAGCAGCCCTACAACAAACAGGGGGCAAGTTGATTCACCCCTCCACTTT. Its translation is CASSPTTNRGQVDSPLHF.

This clone was seen once. V usage is TRBV3-1 (or the pseudogene TRBV3-2) and J usage is TRBJ2-5; D unresolved. Trimming removed 0 bases from V and 2 bases from J, with 10 bases in between. The CDR3 extends over 15 amino acids. Germline V gene data show CDR1 as LGHDT and CDR2 as YNNKEL (reference sequence). The CDR3 bases are TGTGCCAGCAGCCAAGAATACCGCGGTCAAGAGACCCAGTACTTC. Translated: CASSQEYRGQETQYF.

This rearrangement joins TRBV2 to TRBJ2-7; D may be TRBD2 (9 bases). This CDR3 comprises 17 residues. V lost 7 bases and J 7 bases, leaving 29 bases between the germline ends. Germline values: CDR1 SNHLY, CDR2 FYNNEI. The CDR3 loop is CASKAGGRQGPTREQYF. DNA for the CDR3: TGTGCCAGCAAAGCGGGGGGCAGACAGGGGCCCACTAGGGAGCAGTACTTC.

This clone was recorded once. An end of the junction differs from the germline gene, which may be a read error. V usage is TRBV5-1 and J usage is TRBJ1-1, with 7 positions matching TRBD1. Germline V CDR1 and CDR2: SGHRS, YFSETQ. CDR3 length: 12 amino acids. CDR3 DNA: TGCGCCAGCAGCTACGAAGGGGGACAGATAATCTTT. Residues: CASSYEGGQIIF.

This chain links TRBV11-3 with TRBJ2-7, with TRBD1 as a possible D gene (7 bases). The germline V and J ends were trimmed by 5 bases and 2 bases, with 16 bases remaining between them. The length of the CDR3 is 15 residues. Germline assignment: CDR1 SGHNT and CDR2 YENEEA. CDR3 in amino acids: CASSQGGVGAYEQYF. The CDR3 DNA reads as TGTGCCAGCAGCCAGGGGGGAGTGGGGGCCTACGAGCAGTACTTC.

The genes are TRBV3-1 (or the pseudogene TRBV3-2) and TRBJ1-6, with 8 positions matching TRBD1. The V gene end was trimmed by 6 bases and the J gene end by 9 bases; junction bases not matched to a gene: 7. The CDR3 is made up of 14 amino acids. The germline V gene encodes CDR1 LGHDT and CDR2 YNNKEL (reference sequence). The CDR3 spells CASRATGGISPLHF. The CDR3 coding sequence is TGTGCCAGCAGGGCAACAGGGGGGATTTCACCCCTCCACTTT.

This chain connects TRBV7-2 to TRBJ2-1; D gene unclear. V was shortened by 1 base and J by 10 bases, with 14 bases between the two germline ends. This CDR3 has 14 residues. Germline V lookup: CDR1 SGHTA, CDR2 FQGNSA. The CDR3 sequence is CASSLDSTTWEQFF. The CDR3, as DNA: TGTGCCAGCAGCTTAGATTCGACGACATGGGAGCAGTTCTTC.

The chain links TRBV24-1 to TRBJ2-5; the D gene is possibly TRBD2 (5 bases). The CDR3 covers 12 residues. CDR1 and CDR2 (germline): KGHDR, SFDVKD. Trimming pared 5 bases from V and 5 bases from J, leaving 8 bases between. CDR3 loop: CATSGSGETQYF. CDR3 DNA sequence: TGTGCCACCAGTGGCTCGGGGGAGACCCAGTACTTC.

This chain joins TRBV4-2 and TRBJ2-5; a possible D gene is TRBD2 (6 bases). Trimming removed 0 bases from V and 7 bases from J, with 12 bases in between. Germline CDR1 is LGHNA and CDR2 is YNFKEQ. The CDR3 is 14 residues long. CDR3 loop: CASSQDFRGGTQYF. The CDR3 coding sequence is TGTGCCAGCAGCCAAGATTTTCGGGGAGGGACCCAGTACTTC.

The rearrangement joins TRBV11-3 to TRBJ2-1, with 10 bases that match TRBD2. The CDR3 sequence is 20 residues long. V lost 0 bases, J lost 1 base, and 12 bases stayed unmatched. Germline CDR1 SGHNT, CDR2 YENEEA. CDR3 DNA: TGTGCCAGCAGCTTAGAACTCGGGGCGAGCGGGAGGGGGTCCTACAATGAGCAGTTCTTC. As protein: CASSLELGASGRGSYNEQFF.

The J gene is TRBJ1-5, the V gene TRBV28; possibly TRBD1 for D (5 bases). CDR1 is MDHEN and CDR2 is SYDVKM in the germline V gene. V was cut by 6 bases and J by 2 bases, with 14 bases left in between. There are 15 residues in the CDR3. The CDR3, as DNA: TGTGCCAGCAGCGGGGGGGTATTGGGCAATCAGCCCCAGCATTTT. Amino acid sequence: CASSGGVLGNQPQHF.

This chain joins TRBV12-3 or TRBV12-4 and TRBJ2-1; D may be TRBD2 (6 bases). Trimming left V 7 bases short and J 9 bases short, with 16 bases between. The CDR3 totals 13 residues. CDR3 protein: CASNKVQGGEQFF. The CDR3 bases are TGTGCCAGCAACAAGGTCCAGGGAGGTGAGCAGTTCTTC.

This chain connects TRBV9 to TRBJ2-7; D perhaps matches TRBD1 (6 bases). The V end lost 4 bases, the J end lost 1 base, and 12 bases lay between the germline ends. Looked up from germline, CDR1 is SGDLS and CDR2 is YYNGEE. The CDR3 spans 14 residues. Here the CDR3 DNA reads TGTGCCAGCAGCCCATTAACAGGGTCCTACGAGCAGTACTTC. As protein: CASSPLTGSYEQYF.

The rearrangement uses TRBV11-1 and TRBJ2-7, with D tentatively TRBD1 (6 bases). The CDR3 has 14 amino acids. The V end lost 2 bases, the J end lost 0 bases, and 8 bases lay between the germline ends. Germline CDR1 is SGHAT and CDR2 is FQDESV (reference sequence). CDR3 loop: CASSLSGHSYEQYF. The DNA for the CDR3 is TGTGCCAGCAGCTTATCGGGACACTCCTACGAGCAGTACTTC.

The CDR3 bases are TGCGCCAGCAGCTTCGACAGGGGGCATTCCTACGAGCAGTACTTC. This encodes CASSFDRGHSYEQYF. The chain is built from TRBV5-1 and TRBJ2-7; 10 bases align to TRBD1. The CDR3 sequence is 15 residues long. The ends lost 2 bases at V and 1 base at J; junction bases unmatched: 3. Germline V gene lookup returns CDR1 SGHRS and CDR2 YFSETQ. Full variable domain (outside the CDR3, taken from reference TRBV5-1 and TRBJ2-7): KAGVTQTPRYLIKTRGQQVTLSCSPISGHRSVSWYQQTPGQGLQFLFEYFSETQRNKGNFPGRFSGRQFSNSRSEMNVSTLELGDSALYLCASSFDRGHSYEQYFGPGTRLTVT.